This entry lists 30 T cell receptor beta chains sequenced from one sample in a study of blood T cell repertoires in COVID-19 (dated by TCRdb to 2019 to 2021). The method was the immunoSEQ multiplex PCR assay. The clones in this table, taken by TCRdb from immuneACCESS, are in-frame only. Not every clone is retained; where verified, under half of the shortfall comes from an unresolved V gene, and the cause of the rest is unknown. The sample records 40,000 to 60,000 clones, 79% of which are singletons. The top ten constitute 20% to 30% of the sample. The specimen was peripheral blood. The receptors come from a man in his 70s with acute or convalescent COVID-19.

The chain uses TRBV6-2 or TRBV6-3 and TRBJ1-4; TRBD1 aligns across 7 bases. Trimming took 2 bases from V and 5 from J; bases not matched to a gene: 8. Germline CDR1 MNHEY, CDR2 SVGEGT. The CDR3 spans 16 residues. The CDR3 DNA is TGTGCCAGCAGTTACATACAGGGGAAGGCGAATGAAAAACTGTTTTTT. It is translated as CASSYIQGKANEKLFF.

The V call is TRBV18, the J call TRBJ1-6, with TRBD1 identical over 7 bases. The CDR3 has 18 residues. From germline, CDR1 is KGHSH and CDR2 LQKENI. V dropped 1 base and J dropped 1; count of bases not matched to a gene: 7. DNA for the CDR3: TGTGCCAGCTCACCACTACGGACAGGCGGGTCCTATAATTCACCCCTCCACTTT. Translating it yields CASSPLRTGGSYNSPLHF.

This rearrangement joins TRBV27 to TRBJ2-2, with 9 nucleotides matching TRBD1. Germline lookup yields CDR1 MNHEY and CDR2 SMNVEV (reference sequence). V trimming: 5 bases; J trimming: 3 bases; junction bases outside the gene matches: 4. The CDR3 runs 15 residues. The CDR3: CASSPDRGDTGELFF. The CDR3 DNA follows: TGTGCCAGCAGTCCAGACAGGGGGGACACCGGGGAGCTGTTTTTT.

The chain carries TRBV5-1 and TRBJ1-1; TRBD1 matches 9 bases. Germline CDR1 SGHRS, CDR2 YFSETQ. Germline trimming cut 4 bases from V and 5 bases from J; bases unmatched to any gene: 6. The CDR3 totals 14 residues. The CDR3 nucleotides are TGCGCCAGCAGCCCGGGACAGGGTGGGACTGAAGCTTTCTTT. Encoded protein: CASSPGQGGTEAFF.

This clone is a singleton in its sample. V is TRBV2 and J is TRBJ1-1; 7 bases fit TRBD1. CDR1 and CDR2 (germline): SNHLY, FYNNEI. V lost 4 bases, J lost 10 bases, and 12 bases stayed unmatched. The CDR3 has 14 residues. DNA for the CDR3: TGTGCCAGCAGTGGGGTACAGGGGCTATGGGGAGCTTTCTTT. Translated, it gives CASSGVQGLWGAFF.

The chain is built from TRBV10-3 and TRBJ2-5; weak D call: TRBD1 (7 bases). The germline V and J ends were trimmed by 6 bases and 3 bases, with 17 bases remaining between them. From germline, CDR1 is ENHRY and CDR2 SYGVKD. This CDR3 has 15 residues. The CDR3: CAIREGTENKETQYF. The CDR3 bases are TGTGCCATCAGGGAGGGGACAGAGAATAAAGAGACCCAGTACTTC.

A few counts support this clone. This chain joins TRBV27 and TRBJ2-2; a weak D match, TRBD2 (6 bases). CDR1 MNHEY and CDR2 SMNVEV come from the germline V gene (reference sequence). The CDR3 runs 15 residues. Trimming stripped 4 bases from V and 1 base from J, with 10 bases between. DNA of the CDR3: TGTGCCAGCAGTTCGATGGGAGGGAACACCGGGGAGCTGTTTTTT. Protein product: CASSSMGGNTGELFF.

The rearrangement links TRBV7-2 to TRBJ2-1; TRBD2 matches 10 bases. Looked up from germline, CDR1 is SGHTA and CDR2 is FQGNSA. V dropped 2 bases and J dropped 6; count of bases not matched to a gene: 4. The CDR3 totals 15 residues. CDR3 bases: TGTGCCAGCAGCTTAAGCGGGAGGGCCAGCAATGAGCAGTTCTTC. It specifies CASSLSGRASNEQFF.

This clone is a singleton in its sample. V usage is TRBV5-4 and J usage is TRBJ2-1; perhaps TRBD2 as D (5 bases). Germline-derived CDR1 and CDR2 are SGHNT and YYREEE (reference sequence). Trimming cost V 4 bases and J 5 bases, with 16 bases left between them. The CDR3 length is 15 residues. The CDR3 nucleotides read TGTGCCAGCAGCCCCGGAGGACGAGCAGACAATGAGCAGTTCTTC. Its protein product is CASSPGGRADNEQFF.

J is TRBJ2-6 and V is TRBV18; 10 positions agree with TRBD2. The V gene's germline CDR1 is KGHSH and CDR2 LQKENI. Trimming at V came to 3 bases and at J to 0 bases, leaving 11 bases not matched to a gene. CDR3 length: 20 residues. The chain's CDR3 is CASSPRTSGTLSSGANVLTF. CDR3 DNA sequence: TGTGCCAGCTCACCTCGGACTAGCGGCACTCTCTCCTCTGGGGCCAACGTCCTGACTTTC. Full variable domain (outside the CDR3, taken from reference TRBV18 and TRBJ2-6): NAGVMQNPRHLVRRRGQEARLRCSPMKGHSHVYWYRQLPEEGLKFMVYLQKENIIDESGMPKERFSAEFPKEGPSILRIQQVVRGDSAAYFCASSPRTSGTLSSGANVLTFGAGSRLTVL.

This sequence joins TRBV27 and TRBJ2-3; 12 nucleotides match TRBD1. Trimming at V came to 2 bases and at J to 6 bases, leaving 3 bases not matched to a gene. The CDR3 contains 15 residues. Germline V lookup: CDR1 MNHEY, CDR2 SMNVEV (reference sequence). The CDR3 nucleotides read TGTGCCAGCAGTTTACGGGACAGGGGGCGGGATACGCAGTATTTT. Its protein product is CASSLRDRGRDTQYF.

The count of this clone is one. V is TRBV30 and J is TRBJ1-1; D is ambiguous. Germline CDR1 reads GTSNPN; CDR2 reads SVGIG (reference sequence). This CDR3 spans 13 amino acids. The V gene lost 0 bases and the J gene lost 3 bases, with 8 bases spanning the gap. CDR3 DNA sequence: TGTGCCTGGAGTGTTGGAGGGTACACTGAAGCTTTCTTT. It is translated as CAWSVGGYTEAFF.

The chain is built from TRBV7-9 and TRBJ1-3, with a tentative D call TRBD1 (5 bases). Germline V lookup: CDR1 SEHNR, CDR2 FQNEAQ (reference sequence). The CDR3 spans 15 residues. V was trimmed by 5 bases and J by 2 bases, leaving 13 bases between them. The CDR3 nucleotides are TGTGCCAGCAGCCCACCTGGGGGGGCTGGAAACACCATATATTTT. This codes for CASSPPGGAGNTIYF.

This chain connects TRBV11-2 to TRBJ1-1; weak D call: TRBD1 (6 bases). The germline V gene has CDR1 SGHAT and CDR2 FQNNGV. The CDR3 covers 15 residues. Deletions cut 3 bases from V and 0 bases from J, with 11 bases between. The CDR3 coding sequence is TGTGCCAGCAGCTTGAACAGGGTCATGAACACTGAAGCTTTCTTT. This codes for CASSLNRVMNTEAFF. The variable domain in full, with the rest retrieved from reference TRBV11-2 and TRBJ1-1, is EAGVAQSPRYKIIEKRQSVAFWCNPISGHATLYWYQQILGQGPKLLIQFQNNGVVDDSQLPKDRFSAERLKGVDSTLKIQPAKLEDSAVYLCASSLNRVMNTEAFFGQGTRLTVV.

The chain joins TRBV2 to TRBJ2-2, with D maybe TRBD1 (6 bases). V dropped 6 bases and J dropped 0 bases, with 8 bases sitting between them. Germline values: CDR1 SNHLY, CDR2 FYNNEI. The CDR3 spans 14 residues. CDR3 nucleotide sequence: TGTGCCAGCAGCAGGGGCACGAACACCGGGGAGCTGTTTTTT. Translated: CASSRGTNTGELFF.

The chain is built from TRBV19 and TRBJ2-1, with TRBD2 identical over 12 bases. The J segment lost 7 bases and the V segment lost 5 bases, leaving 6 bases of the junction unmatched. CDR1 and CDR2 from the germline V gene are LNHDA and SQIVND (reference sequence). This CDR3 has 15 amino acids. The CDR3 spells CASSALAGGLNEQFF. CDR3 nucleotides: TGTGCCAGTAGTGCCCTAGCGGGAGGGCTTAATGAGCAGTTCTTC.

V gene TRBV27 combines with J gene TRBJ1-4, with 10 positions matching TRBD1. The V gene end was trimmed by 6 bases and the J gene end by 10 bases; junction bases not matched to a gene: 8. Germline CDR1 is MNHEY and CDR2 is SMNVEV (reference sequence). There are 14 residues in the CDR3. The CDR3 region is CASREDRGIGKLFF. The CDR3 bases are TGTGCCAGCAGAGAGGACAGGGGGATCGGAAAACTGTTTTTT.

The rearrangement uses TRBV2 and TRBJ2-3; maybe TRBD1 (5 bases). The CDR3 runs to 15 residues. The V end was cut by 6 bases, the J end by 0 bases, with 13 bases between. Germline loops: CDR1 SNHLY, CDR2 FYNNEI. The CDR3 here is CASRPRVSSTDTQYF. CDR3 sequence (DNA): TGTGCCAGCAGACCCAGGGTTAGCAGCACAGATACGCAGTATTTT.

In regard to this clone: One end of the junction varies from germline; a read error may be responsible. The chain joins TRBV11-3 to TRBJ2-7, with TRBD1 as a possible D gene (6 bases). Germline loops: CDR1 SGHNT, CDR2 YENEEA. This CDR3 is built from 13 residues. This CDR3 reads CASSTQRDTMVHF. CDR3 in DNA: TGTGCCAGCAGCACCCAAAGGGACACAATGGTGCACTTC. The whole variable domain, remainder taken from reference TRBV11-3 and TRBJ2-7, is EAGVVQSPRYKIIEKKQPVAFWCNPISGHNTLYWYLQNLGQGPELLIRYENEEAVDDSQLPKDRFSAERLKGVDSTLKIQPAELGDSAVYLCASSTQRDTMVHFGPGTRLTVT.

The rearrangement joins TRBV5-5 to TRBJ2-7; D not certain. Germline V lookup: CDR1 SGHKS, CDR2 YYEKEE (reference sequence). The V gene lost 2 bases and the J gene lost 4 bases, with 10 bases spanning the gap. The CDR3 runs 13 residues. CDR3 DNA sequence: TGTGCCAGCAGCTTTGAGGCAAGGTACGAGCAGTACTTC. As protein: CASSFEARYEQYF.

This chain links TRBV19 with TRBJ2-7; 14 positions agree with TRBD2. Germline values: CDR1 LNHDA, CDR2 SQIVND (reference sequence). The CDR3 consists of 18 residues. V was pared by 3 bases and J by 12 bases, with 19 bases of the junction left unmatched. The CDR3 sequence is CASSMSLGTSGGPYGLYF. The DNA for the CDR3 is TGTGCCAGTAGTATGTCATTGGGGACTAGCGGGGGTCCCTACGGATTGTACTTC.

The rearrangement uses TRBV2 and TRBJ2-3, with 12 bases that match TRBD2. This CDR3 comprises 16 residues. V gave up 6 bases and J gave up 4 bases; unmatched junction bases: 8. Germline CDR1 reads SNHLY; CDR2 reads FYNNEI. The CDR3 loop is CASSGTLAGGADTQYF. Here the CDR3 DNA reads TGTGCCAGCAGCGGAACACTAGCGGGAGGAGCAGATACGCAGTATTTT.

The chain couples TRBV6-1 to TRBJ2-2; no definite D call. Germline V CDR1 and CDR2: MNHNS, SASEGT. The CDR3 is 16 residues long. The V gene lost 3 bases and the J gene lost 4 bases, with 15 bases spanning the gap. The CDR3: CASSERNNLGTGELFF. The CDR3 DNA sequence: TGTGCCAGCAGTGAGCGGAACAACTTGGGCACCGGGGAGCTGTTTTTT.

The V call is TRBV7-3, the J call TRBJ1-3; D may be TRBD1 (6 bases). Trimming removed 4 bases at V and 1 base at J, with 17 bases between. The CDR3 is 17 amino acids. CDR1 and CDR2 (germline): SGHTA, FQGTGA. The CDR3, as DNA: TGTGCCAGCAGCTCCTCCTTCGGACAGTTGTCTGGAAACACCATATATTTT. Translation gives CASSSSFGQLSGNTIYF.

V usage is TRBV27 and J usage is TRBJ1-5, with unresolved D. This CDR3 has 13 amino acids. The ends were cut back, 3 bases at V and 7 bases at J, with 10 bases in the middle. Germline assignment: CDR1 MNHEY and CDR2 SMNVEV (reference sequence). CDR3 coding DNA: TGTGCCAGCAGTTTCAGGTACGGACAGCCCCAGCATTTT. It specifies CASSFRYGQPQHF.

The CDR3 is CASSKLAGEQFF. CDR3 DNA: TGTGCCAGCAGTAAGCTAGCGGGAGAGCAGTTCTTC. The chain links TRBV6-2 or TRBV6-3 to TRBJ2-1; 9 bases line up with TRBD2. Germline V gene sequence: CDR1 MNHEY, CDR2 SVGEGT. This CDR3 is 12 amino acids long. V was pared by 5 bases and J by 10 bases, with 3 bases of the junction left unmatched.

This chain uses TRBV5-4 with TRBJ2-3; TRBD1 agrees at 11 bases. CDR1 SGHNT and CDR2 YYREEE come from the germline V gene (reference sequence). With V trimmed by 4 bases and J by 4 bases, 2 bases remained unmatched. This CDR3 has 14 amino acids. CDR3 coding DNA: TGTGCCAGCAGCGGACAGGGGGCATCAGATACGCAGTATTTT. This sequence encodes CASSGQGASDTQYF.

CDR3 sequence reads: CAVNRGMNTEAFF. Here the CDR3 DNA reads TGTGCCGTCAACAGGGGTATGAACACTGAAGCTTTCTTT. The rearrangement joins TRBV6-5 to TRBJ1-1, with 7 nucleotides matching TRBD1. Germline loops: CDR1 MNHEY, CDR2 SVGAGI. The CDR3 spans 13 residues. The trim removed 11 bases at V and 0 bases at J, leaving 6 bases unmatched.

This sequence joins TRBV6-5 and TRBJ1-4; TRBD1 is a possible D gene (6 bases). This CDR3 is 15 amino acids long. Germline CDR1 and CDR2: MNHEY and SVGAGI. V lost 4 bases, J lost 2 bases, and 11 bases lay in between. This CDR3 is CASSSRGATNEKLFF. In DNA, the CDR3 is TGTGCCAGCAGTTCCAGGGGTGCGACTAATGAAAAACTGTTTTTT.

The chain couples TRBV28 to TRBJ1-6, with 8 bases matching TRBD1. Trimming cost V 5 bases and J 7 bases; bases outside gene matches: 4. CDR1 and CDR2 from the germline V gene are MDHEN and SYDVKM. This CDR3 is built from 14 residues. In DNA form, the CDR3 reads TGTGCCAGCAGTCACCGGACAGGGAATTCACCCCTCCACTTT. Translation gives CASSHRTGNSPLHF.